This TCR beta chain was documented in a study of blood T cells in healthy people across ages. Background on the study: Template switching caught about one barcoded beta molecule for each two T cells.

General study points: Naive and antigen-experienced cells could not be conclusively compared, given unsorted PBMCs.

Alongside a J-beta primer mix, a sample-barcoded 5' primer served in a second PCR lasting roughly 7 to 12 cycles. TCRdb reprocessed the 5' RACE reads with MiXCR, giving one entry per CDR3 protein. Found here are roughly 700,000 distinct CDR3 sequences, around a quarter of them singletons; the top ten hold more than 7.5%. The CDR3 is 15 amino acids. Germline CDR1 is SNHLY and CDR2 is FYNNEI. V lost 2 bases and J lost 0; bases outside the gene matches: 1. In its sample, this clonotype was seen a few times. Its antigen is unknown. These records were also assigned to another study, of T cells of mothers and their children. This second study notes: Overlap in related mother-child pairs always slightly exceeded unrelated pairs, never significantly. Evidence of persistent microchimeric T cell clones was absent.

This clonotype was sampled from a boy aged 5-17 years in good health. The chain couples TRBV2 to TRBJ2-5, with 9 bases identical to TRBD2. The sequenced sample consisted of blood. CDR3 region: CASSELAGYQETQYF. DNA of the CDR3: TGTGCCAGCAGTGAACTAGCGGGGTACCAAGAGACCCAGTACTTC.